The 12 T cell receptor beta chains given below trace back to one sample, sequenced in a study of PD-1 blockade in classical Hodgkin lymphoma. The assay was immunoSEQ multiplex PCR, and TCRdb's table has in-frame clones only and misses some. In the table there are roughly 21,000 clones, about 80% of which are singletons. Described time point: cycle 4 day 1 (C4D1), after less than 7 weeks of nivolumab. Brentuximab vedotin exposure varied among the patients, all of whom had relapsed after autologous stem cell transplantation. The sample consisted of peripheral blood mononuclear cells (PBMCs), taken before the fourth cycle of nivolumab. The source of these receptors is a human donor with classical Hodgkin lymphoma.

The table lists this clone with a count of one. This chain links TRBV18 with TRBJ2-7; D is undetermined. The germline gives CDR1 KGHSH, CDR2 LQKENI. CDR3 size: 14 residues. V was trimmed by 6 bases and J by 2 bases, leaving 14 bases between them. DNA for the CDR3: TGTGCCAGCTCGCTCCAGGACCCCCCCTACGAGCAGTACTTC. Protein: CASSLQDPPYEQYF.

This clone was counted once. The chain has TRBV9 and TRBJ2-1; 13 bases match TRBD2. J gave up 3 bases and V 2 bases, and 5 bases lay outside the gene matches. Germline V gene sequence: CDR1 SGDLS, CDR2 YYNGEE. The CDR3 contains 17 residues. The DNA for the CDR3 is TGTGCCAGCAGCGTGGAGGGACTAGCGGGATTCTACAATGAGCAGTTCTTC. This encodes CASSVEGLAGFYNEQFF.

This rearrangement joins TRBV2 to TRBJ2-7; the D call may be TRBD1 or TRBD2 (5 bases each). Germline CDR1 and CDR2: SNHLY and FYNNEI. The CDR3 is 15 amino acids. Trimming pared 10 bases from V and 5 bases from J, leaving 24 bases between. The CDR3 DNA is TGTGCCACCGGGGCGGGCAGGCAACCTGCCAACGAGCAGTACTTC. This translates into CATGAGRQPANEQYF. The full variable domain, in which reference TRBV2 and TRBJ2-7 provide the parts outside the CDR3, is EPEVTQTPSHQVTQMGQEVILRCVPISNHLYFYWYRQILGQKVEFLVSFYNNEISEKSEIFDDQFSVERPDGSNFTLKIRSTKLEDSAMYFCATGAGRQPANEQYFGPGTRLTVT.

The V call is TRBV6-5, the J call TRBJ2-2; 12 bases line up with TRBD2. CDR3 length: 15 amino acids. After removal of 4 bases from V and 6 bases from J, the junction contained 3 bases not matched to a gene. Germline V gene lookup returns CDR1 MNHEY and CDR2 SVGAGI. In DNA form, the CDR3 reads TGTGCCAGCAGTTTTACTAGCGGGAGGTCCGGGGAGCTGTTTTTT. Amino acids: CASSFTSGRSGELFF.

The chain carries TRBV11-3 and TRBJ1-1; D remains ambiguous. V was cut by 5 bases and J by 1 base, with 8 bases left in between. Germline CDR1 SGHNT, CDR2 YENEEA. The length of the CDR3 is 13 residues. The CDR3 sequence is CASSVLSNTEAFF. CDR3 DNA: TGTGCCAGCAGCGTCCTTTCGAACACTGAAGCTTTCTTT.

The CDR3 bases are TGTGCCAGCAGTTACTTTGGTGGTAGCGGGAGCGAGCAGTACTTC. Amino acids: CASSYFGGSGSEQYF. The V and J genes are TRBV6-5 and TRBJ2-7, with 9 bases aligning to TRBD2. This CDR3 comprises 15 residues. V dropped 1 base and J dropped 6; count of bases not matched to a gene: 7. Germline CDR1 reads MNHEY; CDR2 reads SVGAGI.

This clone was recorded only once. The gene calls are TRBV2 and TRBJ1-2; D not certain. CDR1 and CDR2 from the germline V gene are SNHLY and FYNNEI. V lost 4 bases to trimming and J lost 0 bases, with 6 bases between them. The CDR3 is 13 residues long. CDR3 sequence: CASSGSANYGYTF. The CDR3 bases are TGTGCCAGCAGTGGGTCAGCTAACTATGGCTACACCTTC.

J is TRBJ1-2 and V is TRBV6-9; TRBD1 is a possible D gene (6 bases). The ends were cut back, 0 bases at V and 0 bases at J, with 11 bases in the middle. CDR1 is MNHGY and CDR2 is SVAAGI in the germline V gene. This CDR3 has 16 residues. The DNA for the CDR3 is TGTGCCAGCAGTTATTCAGGGGACACCTCTAACTATGGCTACACCTTC. Translating it yields CASSYSGDTSNYGYTF.

This clone was observed once. V and J are TRBV5-4 and TRBJ2-5; the match to TRBD2 covers 10 bases. Gene TRBJ2-7 matches the end of the DNA better, so the J call may be wrong. CDR3 length: 14 residues. Germline CDR1 SGHNT, CDR2 YYREEE (reference sequence). The CDR3 is CASSPGLATDEQYF. CDR3 nucleotides: TGTGCCAGCAGCCCGGGACTAGCGACCGACGAGCAGTACTTC.

This clone appeared once. This chain connects TRBV6-5 to TRBJ1-6; no clear D gene. The CDR3 consists of 16 residues. Germline V gene lookup returns CDR1 MNHEY and CDR2 SVGAGI. V shed 0 bases and J shed 8 bases, with 14 bases lying between them. CDR3 DNA: TGTGCCAGCAGTTACTCGAGAATAGGGAGACATTCACCCCTCCACTTT. Translated, it gives CASSYSRIGRHSPLHF.

The rearrangement joins TRBV5-1 to TRBJ1-4, with D perhaps TRBD1 (6 bases). The CDR3 is 15 residues long. V was cut by 0 bases and J by 8 bases, with 14 bases left in between. CDR1 and CDR2 from the germline V gene are SGHRS and YFSETQ. The DNA for the CDR3 is TGCGCCAGCAGCTTGGACAGGGCCCTGGGGGAAAAACTGTTTTTT. This codes for CASSLDRALGEKLFF.

This chain connects TRBV5-6 to TRBJ2-7, with D possibly matching TRBD2 (6 bases). The germline V and J ends were trimmed by 3 bases and 8 bases, with 24 bases remaining between them. This CDR3 is built from 16 residues. Per the germline V gene, CDR1 is SGHDT and CDR2 is YYEEEE. CDR3: CASSSGEVIMGIKQYF. The DNA for the CDR3 is TGTGCCAGCAGCTCCGGGGAGGTAATTATGGGGATAAAGCAGTACTTC.